These T cell receptor beta chains were read from a single sample in a study of cytomegalovirus exposure and HLA in healthy donors. Produced via immunoSEQ multiplex PCR; TCRdb's table is partial and in-frame only. Of around 90,000 clones detected, around nine tenths appear once; the ten largest clones hold approximately 9.2%. Source material: PBMCs. The receptors were gathered from a man younger than 40 in good health and CMV-seropositive. CDR3s include the opening cysteine and the closing phenylalanine or tryptophan. Fields, in order: CDR3 protein, CDR3 DNA, clone size, D gene, V gene, J gene. The D gene is left open where the match is weak. A row's size may be missing; if present it is once, few, many or a size class.

CALQTGYGYTF	TGTGCCTTACAAACCGGGTATGGCTACACCTTC	NA	NA	TRBV30	TRBJ1-2
CASSQGLGGDEQFF	TGTGCCAGCAGCCAAGGGTTAGGCGGGGATGAGCAGTTCTTC	NA	NA	TRBV4-2	TRBJ2-1
CSVVGLYSGTNDEQFF	TGCAGCGTCGTTGGCCTCTATAGCGGGACTAACGATGAGCAGTTCTTC	NA	TRBD2	TRBV29-1	TRBJ2-1
CASRRDRYYEQYF	TGTGCCAGTCGACGGGACAGGTACTACGAGCAGTACTTC	NA	TRBD1	TRBV6-6	TRBJ2-7
CASRSDGRYEQYF	TGTGCCAGCAGATCGGACGGGAGGTACGAGCAGTACTTC	NA	TRBD2	TRBV28	TRBJ2-7
CAISEAGGNTEAFF	TGTGCCATCAGTGAAGCAGGGGGGAACACTGAAGCTTTCTTT	few	TRBD1	TRBV10-3	TRBJ1-1
CASRPIAGVSTDTQYF	TGCGCCAGCAGACCGATAGCGGGGGTTAGCACAGATACGCAGTATTTT	NA	TRBD2	TRBV10-2	TRBJ2-3
CASSLTSGIYNEQFF	TGTGCCAGCAGTCTTACTAGCGGGATCTACAATGAGCAGTTCTTC	NA	TRBD2	TRBV6-5	TRBJ2-1
CASRPGLAGLITYEQYF	TGTGCCAGCAGACCCGGACTAGCGGGATTGATTACCTACGAGCAGTACTTC	NA	TRBD2	TRBV27	TRBJ2-7
CASSIEAGNQPQHF	TGTGCCAGTAGTATAGAGGCCGGCAATCAGCCCCAGCATTTT	NA	NA	TRBV19	TRBJ1-5
CASSKGQGAYEQYF	TGTGCCAGTAGTAAGGGACAGGGAGCCTACGAGCAGTACTTC	NA	TRBD1	TRBV19	TRBJ2-7
CASSLVLTVSGYTF	TGTGCCAGCAGCTTGGTTCTGACAGTTAGCGGCTACACCTTC	NA	NA	TRBV5-8	TRBJ1-2
CASSSQNTEAFF	TGCGCCAGCAGCAGCCAGAACACTGAAGCTTTCTTT	NA	NA	TRBV5-1	TRBJ1-1
CASSLVFGSGANVLTF	TGTGCCAGCAGTTTAGTCTTCGGCTCTGGGGCCAACGTCCTGACTTTC	NA	NA	TRBV6-5	TRBJ2-6
CASSLAKTGNTEAFF	TGTGCCAGCAGCTTGGCTAAGACGGGGAACACTGAAGCTTTCTTT	NA	NA	TRBV5-4	TRBJ1-1
CASSSPVRGVATQYF	TGTGCCAGCAGTTCCCCCGTGCGGGGAGTGGCGACCCAGTACTTC	NA	NA	TRBV6-5	TRBJ2-5
CASSSLAGGPYEQYF	TGTGCCAGCAGCTCTCTAGCGGGAGGGCCCTACGAGCAGTACTTC	NA	TRBD2	TRBV6-1	TRBJ2-7
CASSLVAGVFGYTF	TGTGCCAGCAGCTTGGTCGCAGGGGTATTTGGCTACACCTTC	NA	NA	TRBV5-6	TRBJ1-2
CASSDQGGQYF	TGCGCCAGCAGTGACCAGGGGGGTCAGTACTTC	NA	NA	TRBV10-1	TRBJ2-7
CASSPPDRESLYGYTF	TGTGCCAGCTCACCCCCCGACAGGGAATCACTCTATGGCTACACCTTC	NA	TRBD1	TRBV18	TRBJ1-2
CASSEYIATNEKLFF	TGTGCCAGCAGTGAATACATAGCAACTAATGAAAAACTGTTTTTT	NA	NA	TRBV25-1	TRBJ1-4
CASSSPRDNRGNTEAFF	TGTGCCAGCAGCTCGCCTAGGGATAACAGGGGAAACACTGAAGCTTTCTTT	NA	TRBD1	TRBV7-9	TRBJ1-1
CASRPGSGFYEQYF	TGTGCCAGCAGGCCGGGGAGCGGCTTTTACGAGCAGTACTTC	NA	NA	TRBV27	TRBJ2-7
CASSIPRQDSNQPQHF	TGTGCCAGCAGTATCCCAAGACAGGATAGCAATCAGCCCCAGCATTTT	once	NA	TRBV28	TRBJ1-5
CASRETPYEQYF	TGTGCCAGCAGGGAGACCCCCTACGAGCAGTACTTC	few	NA	TRBV2	TRBJ2-7
CASSQGAVFYGYTF	TGTGCCAGCAGCCAAGGCGCGGTATTCTATGGCTACACCTTC	NA	NA	TRBV4-2	TRBJ1-2
CASSFQAREKLFF	TGTGCCAGCAGTTTTCAGGCACGGGAAAAACTGTTTTTT	few	NA	TRBV27	TRBJ1-4
CASSERGLAEQYF	TGCGCCAGCAGTGAAAGGGGGCTCGCCGAGCAGTACTTC	once	TRBD1	TRBV10-1	TRBJ2-7
CASSLAAGFTEAFF	TGTGCCAGCAGCTTAGCGGCCGGGTTCACTGAAGCTTTCTTT	NA	NA	TRBV7-9	TRBJ1-1
CASRAQGVEGYTF	TGTGCCAGCAGGGCACAGGGGGTTGAAGGCTACACCTTC	few	TRBD1	TRBV7-9	TRBJ1-2
CASSSRQGAEAFF	TGTGCCAGCAGCTCCCGGCAGGGTGCTGAAGCTTTCTTT	NA	NA	TRBV7-9	TRBJ1-1
CASSQHRVAQPQHF	TGTGCCAGCAGCCAACACAGGGTTGCTCAGCCCCAGCATTTT	NA	NA	TRBV6-5	TRBJ1-5
CASSSHSSPGQPRLYNEQFF	TGTGCCAGCAGCTCCCATTCCTCCCCCGGACAGCCCCGCCTATACAATGAGCAGTTCTTC	NA	NA	TRBV13	TRBJ2-1
CASSFGTPNEQYF	TGTGCCAGCAGTTTCGGGACTCCGAACGAGCAGTACTTC	NA	NA	TRBV27	TRBJ2-7
CASSPGLARYEQYF	TGTGCCAGCAGCCCAGGACTAGCGCGCTACGAGCAGTACTTC	NA	TRBD2	TRBV11-2	TRBJ2-7
CASSRQGASYEQYF	TGTGCCAGCAGTAGACAGGGGGCTTCCTACGAGCAGTACTTC	NA	TRBD1	TRBV6-5	TRBJ2-7
CASSLGETGNSPLHF	TGTGCCAGCAGCTTGGGGGAGACAGGGAATTCACCCCTCCACTTT	NA	TRBD1	TRBV5-8	TRBJ1-6
CASSLGQSYEQYF	TGTGCCAGCAGTTTAGGACAGAGCTACGAGCAGTACTTC	NA	NA	TRBV27	TRBJ2-7
CASRGGRGYTF	TGTGCCAGCAGGGGCGGGAGGGGCTACACCTTC	NA	NA	TRBV27	TRBJ1-2
CASSGQKLNTEAFF	TGTGCCAGCAGTGGACAGAAATTGAACACTGAAGCTTTCTTT	once	NA	TRBV27	TRBJ1-1
CASSFRAVNTEAFF	TGTGCCAGCAGCTTTAGAGCGGTAAACACTGAAGCTTTCTTT	few	NA	TRBV5-6	TRBJ1-1
CASSSGQRWEAFF	TGTGCCAGCAGCTCCGGACAGCGCTGGGAAGCTTTCTTT	NA	NA	TRBV7-9	TRBJ1-1
CASSLDGTSAYEQYF	TGCGCCAGCAGCTTGGACGGGACAAGTGCGTACGAGCAGTACTTC	NA	NA	TRBV5-1	TRBJ2-7
CASSMGPGSIGELFF	TGTGCCAGTAGTATGGGGCCAGGATCGATCGGGGAGCTGTTTTTT	NA	NA	TRBV19	TRBJ2-2
CASTLGAGADQPQHF	TGTGCCAGCACTCTGGGAGCAGGGGCTGATCAGCCCCAGCATTTT	NA	NA	TRBV6-1	TRBJ1-5
CASRGQPNTEAFF	TGTGCCAGCAGAGGACAGCCGAACACTGAAGCTTTCTTT	NA	NA	TRBV6-1	TRBJ1-1